This T cell receptor beta chain was recorded in a study of shared clonotypes between healthy human individuals. Findings of the study overall: Estimated clonotype richness was generally higher in naive than memory subsets. For sorted subsets, rarefaction showed incomplete sequencing despite large depth.

With respect to this clone: What it binds is unknown.

This CDR3 comprises 13 residues. Looked up from germline, CDR1 is SGHNT and CDR2 is YENEEA. V was clipped by 3 bases and J by 4 bases; unmatched bases: 2. Deep-level settings were used for running the assay. Clones were sequenced by immunoSEQ multiplex PCR, and TCRdb holds only the in-frame ones, with some missing. Of roughly 1.5 million clones in the sample, 95% to 99% were seen once. In the CD4+ fraction, cells were divided into CD45RA+ naive and CD45RA-negative memory subsets. The receptor's source is a man aged 25 to 40 in good health. The sample consisted of naive CD4+ T cells sorted from blood. Subset indicated: CD45RA+ positively selected. The rearrangement uses TRBV11-3 and TRBJ1-1, with 7 nucleotides matching TRBD1. The CDR3 nucleotides are TGTGCCAGCAGCTTCTCAGGGGGCACTGAAGCTTTCTTT. This translates into CASSFSGGTEAFF.